The source of this T cell receptor beta chain is a study of response to subunit inactivated influenza vaccine. TCRdb independently ran MiXCR on the RT-PCR reads; one entry per CDR3 protein. The sample carries some 500,000 distinct CDR3 sequences, 13% recorded once. About this clonotype itself: Its antigen is as yet unknown.

General observations from the study: Each seasonal influenza vaccination recruits few new T cells, the authors suggested.

V lost 4 bases and J lost 6; bases outside the gene matches: 6. The CDR3 spans 16 residues. Germline-derived CDR1 and CDR2 are SGHRS and YFSETQ. This clonotype was sampled from a man in his forties or fifties who received an inactivated influenza vaccine. Source: PBMCs from blood, taken roughly 47 days after vaccination. This chain uses TRBV5-1 with TRBJ2-2; the match to TRBD2 covers 13 bases. The CDR3, as DNA: TGCGCCAGCAGCCGGACTAGCGGGAGTCTGGCCGGGGAGCTGTTTTTT. Protein sequence: CASSRTSGSLAGELFF.